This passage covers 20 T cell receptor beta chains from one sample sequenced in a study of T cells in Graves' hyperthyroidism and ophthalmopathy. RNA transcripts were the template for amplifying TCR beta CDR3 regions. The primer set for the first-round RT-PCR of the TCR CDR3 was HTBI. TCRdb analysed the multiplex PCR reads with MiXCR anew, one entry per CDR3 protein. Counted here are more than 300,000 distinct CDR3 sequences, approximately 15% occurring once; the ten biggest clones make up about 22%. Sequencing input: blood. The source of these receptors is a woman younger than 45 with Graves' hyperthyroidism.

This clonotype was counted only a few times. CDR3 region: CASSELGVAGAVEQFF. In DNA, the CDR3 is TGTGCCAGCAGTGAATTAGGGGTAGCGGGAGCTGTTGAGCAGTTCTTC. The chain links TRBV6-1 to TRBJ2-1; 9 positions match TRBD2. Germline-derived CDR1 and CDR2 are MNHNS and SASEGT. The ends lost 2 bases at V and 9 bases at J; junction bases unmatched: 11. There are 16 residues in the CDR3.

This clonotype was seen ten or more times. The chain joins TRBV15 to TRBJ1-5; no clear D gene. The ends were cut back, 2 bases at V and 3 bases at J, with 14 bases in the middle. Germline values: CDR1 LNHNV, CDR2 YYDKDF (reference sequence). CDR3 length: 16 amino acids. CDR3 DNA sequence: TGTGCCACCAGCAGATTCGGTGAGGGAATCAATCAGCCCCAGCATTTT. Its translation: CATSRFGEGINQPQHF. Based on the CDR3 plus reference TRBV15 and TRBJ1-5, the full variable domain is DAMVIQNPRYQVTQFGKPVTLSCSQTLNHNVMYWYQQKSSQAPKLLFHYYDKDFNNEADTPDNFQSRRPNTSFCFLDIRSPGLGDTAMYLCATSRFGEGINQPQHFGDGTRLSIL.

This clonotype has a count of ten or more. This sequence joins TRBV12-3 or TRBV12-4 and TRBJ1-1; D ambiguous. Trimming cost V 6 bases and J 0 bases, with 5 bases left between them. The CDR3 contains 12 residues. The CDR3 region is CASRLLNTEAFF. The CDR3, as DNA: TGTGCCAGCAGGCTTCTGAACACTGAAGCTTTCTTT.

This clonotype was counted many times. The CDR3 coding sequence is TGTGCCAGCAGCTTGGACGGACTGGGGACAGATACGCAGTATTTT. Amino acid sequence: CASSLDGLGTDTQYF. The chain carries TRBV5-6 and TRBJ2-3; tentative D call: TRBD2 (5 bases). The CDR3 contains 15 residues. Germline V CDR1 and CDR2: SGHDT, YYEEEE. The ends were cut back, 0 bases at V and 3 bases at J, with 11 bases in the middle.

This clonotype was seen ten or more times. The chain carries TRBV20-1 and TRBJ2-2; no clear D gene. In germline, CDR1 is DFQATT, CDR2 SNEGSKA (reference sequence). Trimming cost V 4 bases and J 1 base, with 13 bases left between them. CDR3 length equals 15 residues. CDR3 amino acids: CSATQTSMNTGELFF. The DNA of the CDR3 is TGCAGTGCTACCCAAACGTCGATGAACACCGGGGAGCTGTTTTTT.

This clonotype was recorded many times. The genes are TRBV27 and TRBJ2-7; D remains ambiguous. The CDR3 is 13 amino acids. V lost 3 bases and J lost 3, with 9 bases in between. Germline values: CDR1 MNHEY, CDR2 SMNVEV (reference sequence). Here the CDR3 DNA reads TGTGCCAGCAGTTTTGCCCAGGACTACGAGCAGTACTTC. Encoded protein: CASSFAQDYEQYF.

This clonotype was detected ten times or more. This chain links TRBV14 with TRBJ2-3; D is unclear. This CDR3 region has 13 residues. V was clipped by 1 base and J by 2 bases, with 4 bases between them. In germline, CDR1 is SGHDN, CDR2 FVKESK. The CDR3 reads CASSQGFTDTQYF. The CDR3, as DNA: TGTGCCAGCAGCCAAGGATTCACAGATACGCAGTATTTT.

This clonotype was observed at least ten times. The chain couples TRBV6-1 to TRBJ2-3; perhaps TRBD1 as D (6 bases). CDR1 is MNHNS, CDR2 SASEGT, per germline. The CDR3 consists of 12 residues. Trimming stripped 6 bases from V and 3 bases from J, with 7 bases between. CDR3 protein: CASSTGTDTQYF. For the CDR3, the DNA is TGTGCCAGCAGCACAGGGACAGATACGCAGTATTTT.

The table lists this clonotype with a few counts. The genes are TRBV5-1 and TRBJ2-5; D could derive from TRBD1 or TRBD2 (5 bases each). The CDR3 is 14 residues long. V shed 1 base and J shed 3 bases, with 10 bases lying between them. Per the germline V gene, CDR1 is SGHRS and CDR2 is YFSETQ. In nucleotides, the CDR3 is TGCGCCAGCAGCTTGATAGAGGGGAAAGAGACCCAGTACTTC. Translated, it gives CASSLIEGKETQYF.

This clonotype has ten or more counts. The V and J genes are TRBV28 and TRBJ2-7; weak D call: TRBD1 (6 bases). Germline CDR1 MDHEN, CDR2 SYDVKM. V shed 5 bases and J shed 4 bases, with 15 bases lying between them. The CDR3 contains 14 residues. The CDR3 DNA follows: TGTGCCAGCAGTACCAGGGGCCCTAATTACGAGCAGTACTTC. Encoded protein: CASSTRGPNYEQYF.

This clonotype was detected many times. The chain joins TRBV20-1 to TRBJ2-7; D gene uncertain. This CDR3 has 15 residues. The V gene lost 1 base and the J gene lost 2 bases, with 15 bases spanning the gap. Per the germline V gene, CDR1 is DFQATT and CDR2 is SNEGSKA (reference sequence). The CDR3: CSARAPLDWAYEQYF. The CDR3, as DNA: TGCAGTGCTAGAGCCCCCCTAGATTGGGCCTACGAGCAGTACTTC.

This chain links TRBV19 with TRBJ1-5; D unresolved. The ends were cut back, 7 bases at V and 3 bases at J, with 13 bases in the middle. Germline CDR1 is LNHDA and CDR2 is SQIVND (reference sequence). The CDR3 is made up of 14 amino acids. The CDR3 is CASTPGGINQPQHF. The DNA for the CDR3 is TGTGCCAGTACCCCAGGCGGAATCAATCAGCCCCAGCATTTT.

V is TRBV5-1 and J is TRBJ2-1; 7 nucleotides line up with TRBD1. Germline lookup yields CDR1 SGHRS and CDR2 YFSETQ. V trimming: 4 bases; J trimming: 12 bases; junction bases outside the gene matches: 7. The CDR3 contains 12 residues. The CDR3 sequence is CASSPPGGGQFF. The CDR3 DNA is TGCGCCAGCAGCCCCCCAGGGGGTGGGCAGTTCTTC.

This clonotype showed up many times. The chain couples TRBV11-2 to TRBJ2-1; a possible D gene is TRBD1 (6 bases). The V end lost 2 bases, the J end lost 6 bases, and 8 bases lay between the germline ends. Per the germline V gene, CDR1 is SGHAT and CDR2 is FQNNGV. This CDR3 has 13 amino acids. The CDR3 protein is CASSLLQGNEQFF. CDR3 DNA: TGTGCCAGCAGCTTATTACAGGGCAATGAGCAGTTCTTC.

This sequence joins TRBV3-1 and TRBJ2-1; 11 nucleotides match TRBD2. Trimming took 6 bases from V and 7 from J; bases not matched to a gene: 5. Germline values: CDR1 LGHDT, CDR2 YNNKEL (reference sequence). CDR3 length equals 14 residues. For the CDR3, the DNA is TGTGCCAGCAGTCTTAGCGGGAGGGTAAATGAGCAGTTCTTC. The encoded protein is CASSLSGRVNEQFF.

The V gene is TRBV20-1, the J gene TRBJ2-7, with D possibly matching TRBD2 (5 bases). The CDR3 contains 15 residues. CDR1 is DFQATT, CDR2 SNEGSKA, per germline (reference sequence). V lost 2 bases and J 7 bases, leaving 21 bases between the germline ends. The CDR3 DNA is TGCAGTGCTAGACCCTCCGGGCCACGGGGTGGGGAGCAGTACTTC. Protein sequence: CSARPSGPRGGEQYF.

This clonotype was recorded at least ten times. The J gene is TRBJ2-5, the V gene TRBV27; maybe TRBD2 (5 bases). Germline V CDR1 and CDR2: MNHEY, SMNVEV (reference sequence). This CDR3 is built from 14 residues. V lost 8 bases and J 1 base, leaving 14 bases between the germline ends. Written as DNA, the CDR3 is TGTGCCAGCCGGAGGCCGGGCGCCCAAGAGACCCAGTACTTC. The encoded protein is CASRRPGAQETQYF.

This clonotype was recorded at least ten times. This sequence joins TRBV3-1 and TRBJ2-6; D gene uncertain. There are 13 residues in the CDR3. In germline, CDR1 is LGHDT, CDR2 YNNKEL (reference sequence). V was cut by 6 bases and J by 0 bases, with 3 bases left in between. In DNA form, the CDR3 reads TGTGCCAGCAGTCGCTCTGGGGCCAACGTCCTGACTTTC. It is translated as CASSRSGANVLTF.

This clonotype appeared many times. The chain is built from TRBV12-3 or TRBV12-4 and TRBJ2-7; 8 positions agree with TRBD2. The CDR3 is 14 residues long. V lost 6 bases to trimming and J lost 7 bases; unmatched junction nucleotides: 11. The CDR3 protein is CASSPSAGAYEQYF. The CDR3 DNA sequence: TGTGCCAGCAGCCCTTCAGCGGGAGCTTATGAGCAGTACTTC.

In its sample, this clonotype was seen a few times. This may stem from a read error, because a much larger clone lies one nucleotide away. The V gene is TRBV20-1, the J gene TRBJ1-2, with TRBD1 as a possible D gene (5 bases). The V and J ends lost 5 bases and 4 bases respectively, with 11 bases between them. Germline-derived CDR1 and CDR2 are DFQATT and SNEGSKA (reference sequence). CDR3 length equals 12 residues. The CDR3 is CSAAGTAYGYTF. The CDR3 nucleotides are TGCAGTGCTGCCGGGACGGCCTATGGCTACACCTTC.